The T cell receptor (beta chain) under discussion was sequenced for a study of blood T cells in healthy people across ages. General study points: Age advanced and TCR beta diversity per million T cells fell, roughly linearly. Total diversity from one million sequenced T cells was likely underestimated. Long-lived donors exceeded aged donors in naive CD4+ cells and diversity.

Primers used in a second PCR of roughly 6 to 11 cycles were a sample-barcoded 5' primer and a J-beta primer mix. One entry per CDR3 protein results from TCRdb running MiXCR on the 5' RACE reads. The table lists about 750,000 distinct CDR3 sequences, about 55% of them singletons. No fewer than 5.5 micrograms of total RNA were isolated from every sample. On this clonotype: The antigen remains unidentified.

The CDR3 sequence is 19 residues long. V was clipped by 1 base and J by 4 bases; unmatched bases: 13. Germline V gene sequence: CDR1 MGHRA, CDR2 YSYEKL. The J gene is TRBJ2-6, the V gene TRBV4-1; 7 nucleotides line up with TRBD2. Sample: blood. The TCR comes from an elderly man in good health. The CDR3 is CASSQGGRGRVIGANVLTF. The CDR3 DNA follows: TGCGCCAGCAGCCAAGGAGGGAGGGGTCGGGTAATAGGGGCCAACGTCCTGACTTTC.